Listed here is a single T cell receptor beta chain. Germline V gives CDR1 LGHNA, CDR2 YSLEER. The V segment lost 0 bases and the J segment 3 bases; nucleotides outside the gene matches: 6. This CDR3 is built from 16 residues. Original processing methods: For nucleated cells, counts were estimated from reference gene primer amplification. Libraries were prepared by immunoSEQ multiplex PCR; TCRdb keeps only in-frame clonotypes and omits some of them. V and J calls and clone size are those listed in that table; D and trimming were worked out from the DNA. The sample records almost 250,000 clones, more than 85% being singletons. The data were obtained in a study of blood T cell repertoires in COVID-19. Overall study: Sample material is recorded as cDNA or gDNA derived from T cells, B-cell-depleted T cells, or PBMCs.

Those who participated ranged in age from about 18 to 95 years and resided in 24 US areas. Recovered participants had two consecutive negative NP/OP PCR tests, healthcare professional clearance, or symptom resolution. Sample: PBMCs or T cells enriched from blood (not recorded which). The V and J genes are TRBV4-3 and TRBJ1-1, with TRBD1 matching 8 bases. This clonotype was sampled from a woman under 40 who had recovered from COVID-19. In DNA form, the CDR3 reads TGCGCCAGCAGCCAAGATGGGACAGGCAGCTACACTGAAGCTTTCTTT. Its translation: CASSQDGTGSYTEAFF.